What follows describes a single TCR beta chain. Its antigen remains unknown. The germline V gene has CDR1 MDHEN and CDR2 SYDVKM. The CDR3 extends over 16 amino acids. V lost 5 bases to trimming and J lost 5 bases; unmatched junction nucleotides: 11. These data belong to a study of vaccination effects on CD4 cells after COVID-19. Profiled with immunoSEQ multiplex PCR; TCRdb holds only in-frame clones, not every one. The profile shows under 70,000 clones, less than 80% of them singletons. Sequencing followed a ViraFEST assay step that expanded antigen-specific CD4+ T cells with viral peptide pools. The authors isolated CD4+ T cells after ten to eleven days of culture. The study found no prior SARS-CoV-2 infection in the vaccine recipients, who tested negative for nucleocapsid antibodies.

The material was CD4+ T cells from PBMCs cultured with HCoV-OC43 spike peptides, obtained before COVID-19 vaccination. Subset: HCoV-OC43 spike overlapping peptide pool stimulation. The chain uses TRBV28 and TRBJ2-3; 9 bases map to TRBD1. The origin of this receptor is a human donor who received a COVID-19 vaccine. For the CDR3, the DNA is TGTGCCAGCAGTCCGAAAACCTGGACAGGGGAAGATACGCAGTATTTT. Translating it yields CASSPKTWTGEDTQYF.